The 23 T cell receptor beta chains below all came from one sample that was sequenced in a study of blood T cell repertoires in COVID-19. The repertoire was sequenced with immunoSEQ multiplex PCR; TCRdb's copy has only in-frame clones and lacks some. The table lists tens of thousands of clones, less than 85% of them singletons. The sample was peripheral blood. The origin of the receptors is a human donor in a cohort sampled during active COVID-19.

The chain recombines TRBV5-5 with TRBJ1-1; perhaps TRBD1 as D (5 bases). V dropped 0 bases and J dropped 1 base, with 7 bases sitting between them. The V gene's germline CDR1 is SGHKS and CDR2 YYEKEE (reference sequence). The CDR3 has 14 residues. CDR3 DNA: TGTGCCAGCAGCTTGGTGGACAAGAACACTGAAGCTTTCTTT. It encodes CASSLVDKNTEAFF.

The chain recombines TRBV5-1 with TRBJ2-7, with 10 nucleotides matching TRBD2. Unmatched junction bases numbered 10, after V lost 4 bases and J lost 6 bases. The CDR3 spans 15 residues. From germline, CDR1 is SGHRS and CDR2 YFSETQ. This chain's CDR3 is CASSPASGRGIEQYF. The CDR3 DNA reads as TGCGCCAGCAGCCCCGCTAGCGGGAGAGGGATCGAGCAGTACTTC. Together with reference TRBV5-1 and TRBJ2-7, the CDR3 gives the full variable domain: KAGVTQTPRYLIKTRGQQVTLSCSPISGHRSVSWYQQTPGQGLQFLFEYFSETQRNKGNFPGRFSGRQFSNSRSEMNVSTLELGDSALYLCASSPASGRGIEQYFGPGTRLTVT.

The chain uses TRBV5-1 and TRBJ2-3, with a weak D call TRBD2 (6 bases). This CDR3 has 15 residues. V lost 5 bases and J lost 4, with 17 bases in between. Germline CDR1 is SGHRS and CDR2 is YFSETQ. The DNA for the CDR3 is TGCGCCAGCAGGTATCGCGCGGGACGGTCAGATACGCAGTATTTT. Protein: CASRYRAGRSDTQYF.

This chain links TRBV2 with TRBJ2-7; 9 nucleotides agree with TRBD1. V was pared by 7 bases and J by 2 bases, with 3 bases of the junction left unmatched. The germline CDR1 and CDR2 sequences are SNHLY and FYNNEI. The CDR3 consists of 13 residues. Here the CDR3 DNA reads TGTGCCAGCACCGGGGACAGGGCCTACGAGCAGTACTTC. Encoded protein: CASTGDRAYEQYF.

Only a few counts were recorded for this clone. For the CDR3, the DNA is TGTGCCAGCAGTACAGGAAGCGGGAGACGATACGAGCAGTACTTC. Amino acids: CASSTGSGRRYEQYF. V gene TRBV2 combines with J gene TRBJ2-7; 8 bases are a match to TRBD2. V trimming: 5 bases; J trimming: 4 bases; junction bases outside the gene matches: 10. This CDR3 has 15 residues. Looked up from germline, CDR1 is SNHLY and CDR2 is FYNNEI. Full variable domain (rest looked up from reference TRBV2 and TRBJ2-7): EPEVTQTPSHQVTQMGQEVILRCVPISNHLYFYWYRQILGQKVEFLVSFYNNEISEKSEIFDDQFSVERPDGSNFTLKIRSTKLEDSAMYFCASSTGSGRRYEQYFGPGTRLTVT.

This chain connects TRBV5-6 to TRBJ2-1, with 7 bases matching TRBD1. Germline V CDR1 and CDR2: SGHDT, YYEEEE. The CDR3 has 12 residues. V lost 0 bases to trimming and J lost 10 bases; unmatched junction nucleotides: 1. This CDR3 is CASSLGTGEQFF. The CDR3 DNA reads as TGTGCCAGCAGCTTGGGGACAGGCGAGCAGTTCTTC. Using reference TRBV5-6 and TRBJ2-1 for the parts outside the CDR3, the full variable domain is DAGVTQSPTHLIKTRGQQVTLRCSPKSGHDTVSWYQQALGQGPQFIFQYYEEEERQRGNFPDRFSGHQFPNYSSELNVNALLLGDSALYLCASSLGTGEQFFGPGTRLTVL.

V gene TRBV11-2 combines with J gene TRBJ2-3, with 9 bases matching TRBD1. Germline V gene lookup returns CDR1 SGHAT and CDR2 FQNNGV. Losses at the gene ends were 4 bases for V and 4 bases for J; bases not matched to a gene: 3. The CDR3 has 14 amino acids. CDR3 residues: CASSWDRASDTQYF. The DNA of the CDR3 is TGTGCCAGCAGCTGGGACAGGGCGTCAGATACGCAGTATTTT.

This clone was counted between two and nine times. CDR3 sequence: CAVRLAGAEDTQYF. CDR3 nucleotide sequence: TGTGCCGTACGGCTAGCGGGGGCGGAAGATACGCAGTATTTT. This chain uses TRBV7-2 with TRBJ2-3; TRBD2 aligns across 10 bases. V was pared by 11 bases and J by 5 bases, with 10 bases of the junction left unmatched. This CDR3 has 14 residues. In germline, CDR1 is SGHTA, CDR2 FQGNSA.

This chain joins TRBV5-1 and TRBJ2-3; D is unresolved. Germline CDR1 SGHRS, CDR2 YFSETQ. The V end lost 5 bases, the J end lost 4 bases, and 5 bases lay between the germline ends. The CDR3 covers 11 residues. CDR3 in DNA: TGCGCCAGCAGGTCGGCAGATACGCAGTATTTT. It encodes CASRSADTQYF.

The chain joins TRBV6-5 to TRBJ1-2, with TRBD1 identical over 9 bases. The CDR3 runs 15 residues. J was trimmed by 3 bases and V by 4 bases; bases with no gene match: 6. CDR1 and CDR2 from the germline V gene are MNHEY and SVGAGI. CDR3 loop: CASSLQTGGHYGYTF. The CDR3 coding sequence is TGTGCCAGCAGTTTACAGACAGGGGGACACTATGGCTACACCTTC.

V and J are TRBV13 and TRBJ1-4, with no clear D. The CDR3 runs to 14 residues. From germline, CDR1 is PRHDT and CDR2 FYEKMQ (reference sequence). The V gene lost 0 bases and the J gene lost 7 bases, with 9 bases spanning the gap. The CDR3 DNA follows: TGTGCCAGCAGCTTAGGACTTCGGAGTGAAAAACTGTTTTTT. Translating gives CASSLGLRSEKLFF.

This chain uses TRBV2 with TRBJ2-3; TRBD2 aligns across 9 bases. The CDR3 is 15 residues long. J gave up 3 bases and V 6 bases, and 7 bases lay outside the gene matches. Germline CDR1 SNHLY, CDR2 FYNNEI. CDR3 sequence (DNA): TGTGCCAGCAGCAATAGCGGGAGTGGTACAGATACGCAGTATTTT. Translation gives CASSNSGSGTDTQYF.

The chain couples TRBV11-2 to TRBJ1-5, with D possibly matching TRBD1 (6 bases). The CDR3 runs 15 residues. CDR1 SGHAT and CDR2 FQNNGV come from the germline V gene. V lost 2 bases and J lost 2, with 10 bases in between. CDR3 sequence reads: CASSLSRGGNQPQHF. In DNA, the CDR3 is TGTGCCAGCAGCTTATCCAGGGGAGGCAATCAGCCCCAGCATTTT.

The gene calls are TRBV6-5 and TRBJ1-3; a weak D match, TRBD1 (5 bases). V lost 0 bases, J lost 4 bases, and 13 bases lay in between. The CDR3 length is 16 residues. Germline V gives CDR1 MNHEY, CDR2 SVGAGI. CDR3 coding DNA: TGTGCCAGCAGTTACTCGATGGGGGGTCTCGGAAACACCATATATTTT. Encoded protein: CASSYSMGGLGNTIYF.

V gene TRBV5-1 combines with J gene TRBJ2-3; no firm D call. Germline V gene lookup returns CDR1 SGHRS and CDR2 YFSETQ. CDR3 length equals 15 residues. V was clipped by 0 bases and J by 4 bases, with 12 bases between them. Written as DNA, the CDR3 is TGCGCCAGCAGCTTGGCCCCACAGAATTCAGATACGCAGTATTTT. Translated: CASSLAPQNSDTQYF.

The J gene is TRBJ2-1, the V gene TRBV5-4, with 16 bases matching TRBD2. The CDR3 totals 15 residues. CDR1 and CDR2 (germline): SGHNT, YYREEE (reference sequence). Losses at the gene ends were 3 bases for V and 9 bases for J; bases not matched to a gene: 3. CDR3 DNA: TGTGCCAGCAGCTCGGGACTAGCGGGAGGGCTTGAGCAGTTCTTC. As protein: CASSSGLAGGLEQFF. The full variable domain, with the rest looked up from reference TRBV5-4 and TRBJ2-1, is ETGVTQSPTHLIKTRGQQVTLRCSSQSGHNTVSWYQQALGQGPQFIFQYYREEENGRGNFPPRFSGLQFPNYSSELNVNALELDDSALYLCASSSGLAGGLEQFFGPGTRLTVL.

The chain is built from TRBV5-1 and TRBJ2-5; TRBD1 matches 7 bases. Per germline, CDR1 SGHRS and CDR2 YFSETQ. Unmatched junction bases numbered 10, after V lost 0 bases and J lost 5 bases. The CDR3 is 16 residues long. Here the CDR3 DNA reads TGCGCCAGCAGCTTGGAGCTCAGGGGGTCGTTGGAGACCCAGTACTTC. Its translation: CASSLELRGSLETQYF.

The CDR3 here is CASSLQAGEFNEQFF. The CDR3 coding sequence is TGTGCCAGCAGCTTACAAGCGGGAGAGTTCAATGAGCAGTTCTTC. This chain connects TRBV7-3 to TRBJ2-1; 8 bases match TRBD2. Germline V gives CDR1 SGHTA, CDR2 FQGTGA. This CDR3 contains 15 residues. Trimming cost V 2 bases and J 6 bases; bases outside gene matches: 6.

This clone appeared a single time. The chain recombines TRBV2 with TRBJ1-1; TRBD1 matches at 7 bases. The germline V gene encodes CDR1 SNHLY and CDR2 FYNNEI. V lost 4 bases to trimming and J lost 1 base; unmatched junction nucleotides: 0. The CDR3 contains 13 residues. The CDR3 DNA is TGTGCCAGCAGTGGGGACAGGAACACTGAAGCTTTCTTT. Its translation is CASSGDRNTEAFF.

This clone occurred once. The V call is TRBV7-8, the J call TRBJ1-6, with D perhaps matching TRBD1 (5 bases). Trimming took 1 base from V and 7 from J, leaving 14 bases between them. CDR1 and CDR2 (germline): SGHVS, FQNEAQ. This CDR3 has 16 residues. The CDR3 loop reads CASSLGRAGMNSPLHF. For the CDR3, the DNA is TGTGCCAGCAGCTTAGGGAGGGCAGGGATGAATTCACCCCTCCACTTT.

The rearrangement links TRBV27 to TRBJ2-1, with 7 positions matching TRBD2. CDR1 is MNHEY and CDR2 is SMNVEV in the germline V gene (reference sequence). V shed 1 base and J 2 bases; nucleotides not matched to a gene: 2. The CDR3 sequence is 15 residues long. The CDR3 sequence is CASSLWGGTYNEQFF. The DNA of the CDR3 is TGTGCCAGCAGTTTATGGGGGGGTACCTACAATGAGCAGTTCTTC.

The chain recombines TRBV30 with TRBJ1-4; 10 bases fit TRBD1. CDR1 GTSNPN and CDR2 SVGIG come from the germline V gene (reference sequence). After removal of 2 bases from V and 6 bases from J, the junction contained 3 bases not matched to a gene. The CDR3 consists of 14 residues. This chain's CDR3 is CAWSRGQGYEKLFF. The CDR3 DNA sequence: TGTGCCTGGAGTAGGGGACAGGGGTATGAAAAACTGTTTTTT.

V usage is TRBV5-6 and J usage is TRBJ2-1; TRBD2 aligns across 9 bases. From germline, CDR1 is SGHDT and CDR2 YYEEEE. There are 15 residues in the CDR3. After removal of 1 base from V and 3 bases from J, the junction contained 2 bases not matched to a gene. CDR3: CASSLMTSGYNEQFF. The CDR3 coding sequence is TGTGCCAGCAGCTTGATGACTAGCGGCTACAATGAGCAGTTCTTC.